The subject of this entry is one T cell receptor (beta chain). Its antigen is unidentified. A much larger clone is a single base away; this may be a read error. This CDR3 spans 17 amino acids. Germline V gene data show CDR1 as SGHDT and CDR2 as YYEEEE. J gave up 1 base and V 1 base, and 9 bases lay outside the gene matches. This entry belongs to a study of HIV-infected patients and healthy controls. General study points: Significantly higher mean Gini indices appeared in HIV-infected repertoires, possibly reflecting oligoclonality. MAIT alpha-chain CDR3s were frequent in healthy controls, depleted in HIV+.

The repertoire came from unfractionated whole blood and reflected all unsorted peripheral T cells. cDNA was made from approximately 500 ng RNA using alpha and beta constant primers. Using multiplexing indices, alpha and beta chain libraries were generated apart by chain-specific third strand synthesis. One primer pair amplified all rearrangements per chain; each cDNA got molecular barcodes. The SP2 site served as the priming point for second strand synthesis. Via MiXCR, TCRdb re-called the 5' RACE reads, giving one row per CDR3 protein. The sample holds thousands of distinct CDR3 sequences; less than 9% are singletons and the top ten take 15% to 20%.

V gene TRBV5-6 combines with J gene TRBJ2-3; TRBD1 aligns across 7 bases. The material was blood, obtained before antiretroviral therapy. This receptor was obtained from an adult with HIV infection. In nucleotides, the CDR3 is TGTGCCAGCAGCTTGCCGGGACAGTGGGCACGCACAGATACGCAGTATTTT. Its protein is CASSLPGQWARTDTQYF.